Listed below are T cell receptor beta chains from one sample, sequenced in a study of persistence of HIV-infected CD4 T cells. Generated by immunoSEQ multiplex PCR, the TCRdb table keeps only in-frame clones and is missing some. The table has about 40,000 clones, approximately 80% seen once. These receptors are not linked to any known antigen. The sample consisted of CD4+ T cells sorted from PBMCs after approximately 19-hour stimulation, taken from a patient who received antiretroviral therapy. These receptors came from an adult man with HIV who was CMV-seropositive. CDR3s include the opening cysteine and the closing phenylalanine or tryptophan. D genes are given only for firm matches. Not every row has a clone size; where given, it reads once, few, many or a size class.

CDR3 protein: CASRPTGANTEAFF
CDR3 DNA: TGTGCCAGTAGGCCAACAGGGGCGAACACTGAAGCTTTCTTT
D gene: TRBD1
V gene: TRBV19
clone size: NA
J gene: TRBJ1-1

CDR3 protein: CASSPGWSGELFF
CDR3 DNA: TGCGCCAGCAGCCCGGGCTGGTCCGGGGAGCTGTTTTTT
D gene: NA
V gene: TRBV5-1
clone size: NA
J gene: TRBJ2-2

CDR3 protein: CASSIESRGLQPQHF
CDR3 DNA: TGTGCCAGTAGTATAGAGTCCCGGGGGCTTCAGCCCCAGCATTTT
D gene: NA
V gene: TRBV19
clone size: few
J gene: TRBJ1-5

CDR3 protein: CAWSRTRGTDSNQPQHF
CDR3 DNA: TGTGCCTGGAGTCGAACCCGCGGGACCGATAGCAATCAGCCCCAGCATTTT
D gene: NA
V gene: TRBV30
clone size: NA
J gene: TRBJ1-5

CDR3 protein: CASSPGYSSNYGYTF
CDR3 DNA: TGTGCCAGCAGTCCAGGGTATTCATCGAACTATGGCTACACCTTC
D gene: NA
V gene: TRBV28
clone size: NA
J gene: TRBJ1-2

CDR3 protein: CASSGTTGIGTEAFF
CDR3 DNA: TGTGCCAGCAGCGGAACGACAGGGATTGGCACTGAAGCTTTCTTT
D gene: TRBD1
V gene: TRBV5-4
clone size: few
J gene: TRBJ1-1

CDR3 protein: CASSGTGTNEKLFF
CDR3 DNA: TGTGCCAGCAGCGGGACAGGGACGAATGAAAAACTGTTTTTT
D gene: TRBD1
V gene: TRBV9
clone size: NA
J gene: TRBJ1-4

CDR3 protein: CASSEAGQVPNYGYTF
CDR3 DNA: TGTGCCAGCAGTGAAGCGGGACAGGTGCCTAACTATGGCTACACCTTC
D gene: TRBD1
V gene: TRBV2
clone size: few
J gene: TRBJ1-2

CDR3 protein: CASSQWTGYGNTIYF
CDR3 DNA: TGTGCCAGCAGCCAATGGACAGGGTATGGGAACACCATATATTTT
D gene: TRBD1
V gene: TRBV3-1/TRBV3-2
clone size: NA
J gene: TRBJ1-3

CDR3 protein: CAIGTGGDQPQHF
CDR3 DNA: TGTGCCATCGGGACAGGGGGAGATCAGCCCCAGCATTTT
D gene: TRBD1
V gene: TRBV10-3
clone size: NA
J gene: TRBJ1-5

CDR3 protein: CASSLISGDGYTF
CDR3 DNA: TGTGCCAGCAGTTTAATATCCGGGGATGGCTACACCTTC
D gene: NA
V gene: TRBV12-3/TRBV12-4
clone size: NA
J gene: TRBJ1-2

CDR3 protein: CASSPRDSNYGYTF
CDR3 DNA: TGTGCCAGCTCACCACGCGACAGCAACTATGGCTACACCTTC
D gene: NA
V gene: TRBV18
clone size: NA
J gene: TRBJ1-2

CDR3 protein: CASSPSRGELFF
CDR3 DNA: TGTGCCAGCAGCCCGAGCCGCGGGGAGCTGTTTTTT
D gene: NA
V gene: TRBV7-3
clone size: once
J gene: TRBJ2-2

CDR3 protein: CATRAGAENTEAFF
CDR3 DNA: TGTGCCACTAGAGCGGGCGCGGAGAACACTGAAGCTTTCTTT
D gene: NA
V gene: TRBV24-1
clone size: NA
J gene: TRBJ1-1

CDR3 protein: CASSQDWGSTEAFF
CDR3 DNA: TGTGCCAGCAGCCAAGATTGGGGGTCCACTGAAGCTTTCTTT
D gene: NA
V gene: TRBV3-1/TRBV3-2
clone size: NA
J gene: TRBJ1-1

CDR3 protein: CASSLVSGGEQYF
CDR3 DNA: TGTGCCAGCAGCTTAGTTAGTGGCGGGGAGCAGTACTTC
D gene: NA
V gene: TRBV7-9
clone size: NA
J gene: TRBJ2-7

CDR3 protein: CASSEEDRGNQPQHF
CDR3 DNA: TGTGCCAGCAGTGAAGAGGATAGGGGCAATCAGCCCCAGCATTTT
D gene: NA
V gene: TRBV6-1
clone size: NA
J gene: TRBJ1-5

CDR3 protein: CASRAAEQYF
CDR3 DNA: TGTGCCAGCCGGGCCGCCGAGCAGTACTTC
D gene: NA
V gene: TRBV6-5
clone size: NA
J gene: TRBJ2-7

CDR3 protein: CASSLMGEQRSGYTF
CDR3 DNA: TGCGCCAGCAGCTTGATGGGAGAGCAAAGGAGTGGCTACACCTTC
D gene: NA
V gene: TRBV5-1
clone size: NA
J gene: TRBJ1-2

CDR3 protein: CALRRGNTEAFF
CDR3 DNA: TGCGCCCTACGGCGGGGGAACACTGAAGCTTTCTTT
D gene: NA
V gene: TRBV30
clone size: NA
J gene: TRBJ1-1

CDR3 protein: CARKEGLGNGELFF
CDR3 DNA: TGTGCCCGGAAGGAGGGCCTTGGTAACGGGGAGCTGTTTTTT
D gene: NA
V gene: TRBV30
clone size: NA
J gene: TRBJ2-2

CDR3 protein: CASSLDTGGHYGYTF
CDR3 DNA: TGCGCCAGCAGCTTGGATACAGGGGGGCACTATGGCTACACCTTC
D gene: TRBD1
V gene: TRBV5-1
clone size: NA
J gene: TRBJ1-2

CDR3 protein: CAITPAGESPLHF
CDR3 DNA: TGTGCCATCACCCCGGCTGGAGAATCACCCCTCCACTTT
D gene: NA
V gene: TRBV10-3
clone size: NA
J gene: TRBJ1-6

CDR3 protein: CASSLDPRPNTEAFF
CDR3 DNA: TGTGCCAGCAGCTTAGATCCCCGGCCGAACACTGAAGCTTTCTTT
D gene: NA
V gene: TRBV7-2
clone size: NA
J gene: TRBJ1-1

CDR3 protein: CASSQDRSLSEKLFF
CDR3 DNA: TGCGCCAGCAGCCAAGATAGAAGTCTCTCGGAAAAACTGTTTTTT
D gene: NA
V gene: TRBV4-3
clone size: NA
J gene: TRBJ1-4

CDR3 protein: CASSSGQFGELFF
CDR3 DNA: TGTGCCAGCAGCTCGGGGCAATTCGGGGAGCTGTTTTTT
D gene: NA
V gene: TRBV7-6
clone size: NA
J gene: TRBJ2-2

CDR3 protein: CSVESTSPGTGFYTF
CDR3 DNA: TGCAGCGTTGAATCGACCAGTCCAGGGACAGGATTCTACACCTTC
D gene: TRBD1
V gene: TRBV29-1
clone size: NA
J gene: TRBJ1-2

CDR3 protein: CASSLREGTNEQFF
CDR3 DNA: TGTGCCAGCAGCTTAAGGGAGGGTACGAATGAGCAGTTCTTC
D gene: TRBD2
V gene: TRBV11-3
clone size: once
J gene: TRBJ2-1

CDR3 protein: CASSPLLGSSYNSPLHF
CDR3 DNA: TGTGCCAGCAGCCCCCTCTTGGGGAGCTCCTATAATTCACCCCTCCACTTT
D gene: NA
V gene: TRBV3-1/TRBV3-2
clone size: NA
J gene: TRBJ1-6

CDR3 protein: CASSPSETQYF
CDR3 DNA: TGTGCCAGCAGCCCCTCCGAGACCCAGTACTTC
D gene: NA
V gene: TRBV7-2
clone size: NA
J gene: TRBJ2-5

CDR3 protein: CASSPGVDSPLHF
CDR3 DNA: TGTGCCAGCAGCCCGGGGGTTGATTCACCCCTCCACTTT
D gene: NA
V gene: TRBV9
clone size: NA
J gene: TRBJ1-6

CDR3 protein: CASSLVLAGSGELFF
CDR3 DNA: TGTGCCAGCAGCTTAGTACTAGCGGGCTCCGGGGAGCTGTTTTTT
D gene: TRBD2
V gene: TRBV7-8
clone size: NA
J gene: TRBJ2-2

CDR3 protein: CASSFEGSSYNSPLHF
CDR3 DNA: TGTGCCAGCAGCTTCGAGGGGAGCTCCTATAATTCACCCCTCCACTTT
D gene: NA
V gene: TRBV5-8
clone size: NA
J gene: TRBJ1-6

CDR3 protein: CASSSGFSGRAFF
CDR3 DNA: TGTGCCAGCAGTTCCGGGTTCAGCGGCCGGGCTTTCTTT
D gene: NA
V gene: TRBV6-5
clone size: NA
J gene: TRBJ1-1

CDR3 protein: CASSIAGTYEQYF
CDR3 DNA: TGTGCCAGTAGTATAGCTGGGACCTACGAGCAGTACTTC
D gene: NA
V gene: TRBV19
clone size: NA
J gene: TRBJ2-7

CDR3 protein: CAISEPRQGGYEQYF
CDR3 DNA: TGTGCCATCAGTGAGCCCCGACAGGGTGGCTACGAGCAGTACTTC
D gene: TRBD1
V gene: TRBV10-3
clone size: NA
J gene: TRBJ2-7

CDR3 protein: CASSVGGDLSSYEQYF
CDR3 DNA: TGTGCCAGCAGCGTAGGCGGGGACCTCTCCTCCTACGAGCAGTACTTC
D gene: NA
V gene: TRBV9
clone size: once
J gene: TRBJ2-7

CDR3 protein: CASSMSPYSGQPQHF
CDR3 DNA: TGTGCCAGTAGTATGTCACCATACTCGGGTCAGCCCCAGCATTTT
D gene: NA
V gene: TRBV19
clone size: NA
J gene: TRBJ1-5

CDR3 protein: CASSFKDNQPQHF
CDR3 DNA: TGTGCCAGCAGCTTTAAAGACAATCAGCCCCAGCATTTT
D gene: NA
V gene: TRBV7-9
clone size: NA
J gene: TRBJ1-5

CDR3 protein: CASSQDGRKTVFF
CDR3 DNA: TGCGCCAGCAGCCAAGATGGCCGAAAAACGGTGTTTTTT
D gene: NA
V gene: TRBV4-3
clone size: NA
J gene: TRBJ1-4

CDR3 protein: CASSIGTGSYNEQFF
CDR3 DNA: TGTGCCAGTAGTATCGGGACAGGGTCCTACAATGAGCAGTTCTTC
D gene: TRBD1
V gene: TRBV19
clone size: NA
J gene: TRBJ2-1

CDR3 protein: CASSLDTLSGNTIYF
CDR3 DNA: TGCGCCAGCAGCTTGGATACCTTAAGCGGAAACACCATATATTTT
D gene: NA
V gene: TRBV5-1
clone size: few
J gene: TRBJ1-3

CDR3 protein: CASRMDRVNGELFF
CDR3 DNA: TGTGCCAGCAGGATGGACAGGGTGAACGGGGAGCTGTTTTTT
D gene: TRBD1
V gene: TRBV7-2
clone size: once
J gene: TRBJ2-2

CDR3 protein: CASSVGMSQPQHF
CDR3 DNA: TGTGCCAGCAGCGTGGGTATGAGTCAGCCCCAGCATTTT
D gene: NA
V gene: TRBV7-9
clone size: NA
J gene: TRBJ1-5

CDR3 protein: CASSLESWRNTEAFF
CDR3 DNA: TGTGCCAGCAGCTTAGAAAGTTGGAGGAACACTGAAGCTTTCTTT
D gene: NA
V gene: TRBV7-9
clone size: NA
J gene: TRBJ1-1

CDR3 protein: CASSLGGGRNEQFF
CDR3 DNA: TGCGCCAGCAGCTTGGGGGGAGGGCGAAATGAGCAGTTCTTC
D gene: TRBD2
V gene: TRBV5-1
clone size: NA
J gene: TRBJ2-1

CDR3 protein: CASSPDRATNEKLFF
CDR3 DNA: TGTGCCAGCTCACCCGACAGGGCAACTAATGAAAAACTGTTTTTT
D gene: TRBD1
V gene: TRBV18
clone size: NA
J gene: TRBJ1-4

CDR3 protein: CASSPRGGYMNTEAFF
CDR3 DNA: TGCGCCAGCAGCCCTCGGGGGGGTTACATGAACACTGAAGCTTTCTTT
D gene: NA
V gene: TRBV5-1
clone size: few
J gene: TRBJ1-1

CDR3 protein: CASTPRSRGVGSGANVLTF
CDR3 DNA: TGTGCCAGCACCCCTCGAAGTCGGGGTGTTGGGTCTGGGGCCAACGTCCTGACTTTC
D gene: NA
V gene: TRBV5-4
clone size: NA
J gene: TRBJ2-6